This T cell receptor (beta chain) comes out of a study of T-cell memory formation after mild COVID-19. Study outcomes and limitations: CD4+ bias marked clones expanding day 15 to 37, unlike balanced contracting clones.

This clonotype has a handful of counts. The antigen is not known. TCRdb redid the calling of the 5' RACE reads with MiXCR, one entry per CDR3 protein. This table has 550,000 to 650,000 distinct CDR3 sequences, around a sixth appearing once. With 1 base clipped from V and 4 bases from J, the junction kept 3 bases outside the gene matches. CDR3 size: 16 residues. In germline, CDR1 is SGHTA, CDR2 FQGNSA. Sample: PBMCs or a T cell subset sorted from them (not recorded which). This sequence was found in an adult woman who had mild COVID-19 (a few samples of this study predate the infection). Cell type and time point are not known. The rearrangement uses TRBV7-2 and TRBJ2-7; 14 bases fit TRBD2. CDR3 coding DNA: TGTGCCAGCAGCTTAGAGGGACTAGCGGGAGTGTACGAGCAGTACTTC. Its protein is CASSLEGLAGVYEQYF. The full variable domain, its missing parts supplied by reference TRBV7-2 and TRBJ2-7, is GAGVSQSPSNKVTEKGKDVELRCDPISGHTALYWYRQSLGQGLEFLIYFQGNSAPDKSGLPSDRFSAERTGGSVSTLTIQRTQQEDSAVYLCASSLEGLAGVYEQYFGPGTRLTVT.